This TCR beta chain is drawn from a study of regulatory T cells in long-lasting Graves disease. Overall study findings and caveats: Persistent disease samples used TRBV28, TRBJ1-2 and TRBJ2-5 preferentially.

Researchers made TCR beta libraries by using iRepertoire HTBI primers and running Arm-PCR on CDR3 regions. TCRdb processed the multiplex PCR reads anew with MiXCR; each CDR3 protein has one entry. Among 350,000 to 500,000 distinct CDR3 sequences listed, around 15% were seen once. Time point here: newly diagnosed GD, antithyroid drugs for less than 3 months. Extracted RNA from PBMCs served as the source of the TCR library. CDR1 is SGHVS, CDR2 FQNEAQ, per germline. V lost 1 base to trimming and J lost 5 bases; unmatched junction nucleotides: 6. CDR3 length equals 15 residues. This clonotype was counted at least ten times. The antigen remains undetermined. The same data also contributed to another study, on T cells in Graves' hyperthyroidism and ophthalmopathy. That work states: Initially, a first-round RT-PCR of the TCR CDR3 employed the HTBI primer set. Expanded thyroid clonotypes (above 0.001) were mostly also found in blood. From stable hyperthyroidism, ophthalmopathy was set apart by a 13 V-J model.

Sequenced here: peripheral blood mononuclear cells (PBMCs), sampled at new diagnosis, from a patient treated with antithyroid drugs. This receptor was obtained from a woman in her forties or fifties with Graves disease. This chain uses TRBV7-8 with TRBJ2-5, with 8 bases that match TRBD2. CDR3 nucleotides: TGTGCCAGCAGCTTAGAAGCGGGAGATGGGGAGACCCAGTACTTC. Amino acid sequence: CASSLEAGDGETQYF.